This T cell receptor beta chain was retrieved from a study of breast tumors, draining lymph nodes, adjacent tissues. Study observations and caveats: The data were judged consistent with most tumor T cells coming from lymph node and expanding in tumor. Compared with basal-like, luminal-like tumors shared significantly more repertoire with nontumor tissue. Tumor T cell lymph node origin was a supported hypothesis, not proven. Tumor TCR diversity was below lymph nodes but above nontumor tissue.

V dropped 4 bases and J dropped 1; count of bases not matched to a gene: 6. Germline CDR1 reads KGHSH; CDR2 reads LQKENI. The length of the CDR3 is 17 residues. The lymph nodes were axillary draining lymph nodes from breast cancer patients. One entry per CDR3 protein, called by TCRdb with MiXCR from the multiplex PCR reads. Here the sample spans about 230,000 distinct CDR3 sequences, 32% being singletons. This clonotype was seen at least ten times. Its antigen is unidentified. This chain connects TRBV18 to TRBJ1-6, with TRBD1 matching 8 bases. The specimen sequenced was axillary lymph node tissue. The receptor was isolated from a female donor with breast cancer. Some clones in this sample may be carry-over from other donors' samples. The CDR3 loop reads CASSRDRTRSYNSPLHF. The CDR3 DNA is TGTGCCAGCTCACGGGACAGGACGAGGTCCTATAATTCACCCCTCCACTTT.